This T cell receptor beta chain was captured in a study of blood T cell repertoires in COVID-19. Overall study: Nucleic acid was either cDNA or gDNA, and it came from T cells, B-cell-depleted T cells, or PBMCs.

Assay used: immunoSEQ multiplex PCR; TCRdb lists only in-frame clones, some missing. Of a few hundred thousand clones in the sample, over 85% are singletons; the top ten hold 1.9%. Cohort 3 donors counted as recovered after two negative PCRs, clearance, or resolved symptoms. In its sample, this clone was seen once. CDR3 length: 16 residues. The trim removed 5 bases at V and 0 bases at J, leaving 4 bases unmatched. Germline assignment: CDR1 SEHNR and CDR2 FQNEAQ (reference sequence). The gene calls are TRBV7-9 and TRBJ2-3, with TRBD2 identical over 11 bases. The TCR was taken from a woman aged 60-70 years who had recovered from COVID-19. Sequenced: PBMCs or T cells enriched from blood (not recorded which). Written as DNA, the CDR3 is TGTGCCAGCAGCCCTAGACTAGCGGGGAGCACAGATACGCAGTATTTT. Amino acid sequence: CASSPRLAGSTDTQYF.